Shown below are 19 T cell receptor beta chains from a single sample sequenced in a study of blood T cells in healthy people across ages. For the second PCR, which ran for 7 to 11 cycles, a sample-barcoded 5' primer and a J-beta primer mix were used. TCRdb redid the calling of the 5' RACE reads with MiXCR, one entry per CDR3 protein. The sample carries under 850,000 distinct CDR3 sequences, about 37% recorded once. The sequenced sample consisted of blood. These receptors came from a man aged 18-30 years in good health.

The gene calls are TRBV20-1 and TRBJ1-5, with TRBD1 matching 8 bases. Germline lookup yields CDR1 DFQATT and CDR2 SNEGSKA (reference sequence). V gave up 4 bases and J gave up 5 bases; unmatched junction bases: 1. This CDR3 contains 12 residues. CDR3 DNA: TGCAGTGCTACGACAGGGGATCAGCCCCAGCATTTT. Translating gives CSATTGDQPQHF.

The chain combines TRBV20-1 with TRBJ2-7, with TRBD2 matching over 8 bases. The germline V gene has CDR1 DFQATT and CDR2 SNEGSKA (reference sequence). The CDR3 extends over 16 amino acids. With 6 bases clipped from V and 7 bases from J, the junction kept 20 bases outside the gene matches. CDR3 coding DNA: TGCAGTGCCTTAGCGGGGATTCCCTACTCCTACAATGAGCAGTACTTC. This encodes CSALAGIPYSYNEQYF.

The chain combines TRBV20-1 with TRBJ1-5; 7 positions agree with TRBD1. The J segment lost 5 bases and the V segment lost 6 bases, leaving 13 bases of the junction unmatched. This CDR3 is built from 15 residues. Looked up from germline, CDR1 is DFQATT and CDR2 is SNEGSKA (reference sequence). The CDR3 bases are TGCAGTGCAACCCACGGGGGGACAGTCCATCAGCCCCAGCATTTT. It encodes CSATHGGTVHQPQHF.

This chain uses TRBV12-3 or TRBV12-4 with TRBJ2-4; 9 bases line up with TRBD2. The CDR3 extends over 19 amino acids. V shed 3 bases and J 0 bases; nucleotides not matched to a gene: 12. CDR3 protein: CASSFRRKGLARAKNIQYF. DNA of the CDR3: TGTGCCAGCAGTTTCAGGAGAAAGGGACTAGCTAGAGCCAAAAACATTCAGTACTTC.

A note on this clonotype: A much more abundant neighbour one base away suggests this may be a read error. The J gene is TRBJ2-3, the V gene TRBV12-3 or TRBV12-4; 8 bases are a match to TRBD2. Trimming cost V 6 bases and J 0 bases; bases outside gene matches: 8. CDR3 size: 16 residues. The DNA of the CDR3 is TGTGCCAGCAGGCGGGAGCGGGGGAGTAGCACAGATACGCAGTATTTT. It codes for CASRRERGSSTDTQYF.

This clonotype showed up many times. V is TRBV6-2 or TRBV6-3 and J is TRBJ2-1, with a weak D call TRBD1 (5 bases). The V gene lost 1 base and the J gene lost 0 bases, with 10 bases spanning the gap. Germline CDR1 reads MNHEY; CDR2 reads SVGEGT. This CDR3 spans 16 amino acids. CDR3 amino acids: CASSYFRRASYNEQFF. CDR3 nucleotides: TGTGCCAGCAGTTACTTCCGCAGGGCCTCCTACAATGAGCAGTTCTTC.

This clonotype was detected only a few times. The chain recombines TRBV6-2 or TRBV6-3 with TRBJ2-1, with D possibly called TRBD1 or TRBD2 (6 bases each). Germline V CDR1 and CDR2: MNHEY, SVGEGT. Trimming took off 0 bases at V and 4 bases at J, with 13 bases between the two ends. CDR3 length: 16 amino acids. In DNA form, the CDR3 reads TGTGCCAGCAGTTACTCGCGGGACAAGCGTTACAATGAGCAGTTCTTC. As protein: CASSYSRDKRYNEQFF.

In regard to this clonotype: A much more abundant neighbour one base away suggests this may be a read error. The gene calls are TRBV5-5 and TRBJ2-5, with 9 bases lining up with TRBD1. Germline V lookup: CDR1 SGHKS, CDR2 YYEKEE (reference sequence). The CDR3 sequence is 14 residues long. V lost 6 bases and J lost 11; bases outside the gene matches: 14. As DNA, the CDR3 is TGTGCCAGCATTACCGGGACAGGGATCGATGAGCAGTACTTC. This translates into CASITGTGIDEQYF.

The chain employs TRBV15 and TRBJ2-4, with 8 bases matching TRBD1. The J call is in doubt because the DNA end fits TRBJ2-7 better. In germline, CDR1 is LNHNV, CDR2 YYDKDF (reference sequence). The CDR3 spans 15 residues. For the CDR3, the DNA is TGTGCCACCAGCAGAATGGACAGGGAGATCCACGAGCAGTACTTC. Protein sequence: CATSRMDREIHEQYF.

The chain carries TRBV7-9 and TRBJ2-1, with 10 positions matching TRBD1. Trimming cost V 5 bases and J 3 bases; bases outside gene matches: 10. Per the germline V gene, CDR1 is SEHNR and CDR2 is FQNEAQ (reference sequence). This CDR3 has 17 residues. CDR3 sequence (DNA): TGTGCCAGCAGCGCCAATAGCGACAGGGGGCTCTACAATGAGCAGTTCTTC. Amino acids: CASSANSDRGLYNEQFF. Combining the CDR3 with reference TRBV7-9 and TRBJ2-1 gives the whole variable domain DTGVSQNPRHKITKRGQNVTFRCDPISEHNRLYWYRQTLGQGPEFLTYFQNEAQLEKSRLLSDRFSAERPKGSFSTLEIQRTEQGDSAMYLCASSANSDRGLYNEQFFGPGTRLTVL.

This clonotype occurred a few times. The V and J genes are TRBV3-1 and TRBJ1-2, with no clear D. Germline V gene sequence: CDR1 LGHDT, CDR2 YNNKEL (reference sequence). V was clipped by 2 bases and J by 8 bases, with 12 bases between them. CDR3 length equals 13 residues. The DNA for the CDR3 is TGTGCCAGCAGCCAATTATCCGATGTAGGCTACACCTTC. This translates into CASSQLSDVGYTF.

The J gene is TRBJ1-4, the V gene TRBV12-3 or TRBV12-4; D gene unclear. V was shortened by 5 bases and J by 3 bases, with 10 bases between the two germline ends. The CDR3 contains 14 residues. The CDR3 is CASSVSTSNEKLFF. CDR3 DNA: TGTGCCAGCAGTGTAAGTACGTCTAATGAAAAACTGTTTTTT.

This clonotype was detected only once. The gene calls are TRBV16 and TRBJ1-4; a weak D match, TRBD1 (5 bases). V shed 4 bases and J shed 2 bases, with 23 bases lying between them. CDR3 length: 19 residues. The germline CDR1 and CDR2 sequences are KGHSY and FQNENV. This CDR3 reads CASSRKSRAAGQTNEKLFF. CDR3 bases: TGTGCCAGCAGCCGCAAATCCAGGGCAGCGGGGCAGACTAATGAAAAACTGTTTTTT.

This chain uses TRBV7-2 with TRBJ2-7, with 7 positions matching TRBD1. The germline V gene encodes CDR1 SGHTA and CDR2 FQGNSA. The CDR3 length is 16 residues. Trimming at V came to 6 bases and at J to 2 bases, leaving 13 bases not matched to a gene. Here the CDR3 DNA reads TGTGCCAGCAGTATAAGCCCCGGGACAGCGACCTACGAGCAGTACTTC. This codes for CASSISPGTATYEQYF. Combining the CDR3 with reference TRBV7-2 and TRBJ2-7 gives the whole variable domain GAGVSQSPSNKVTEKGKDVELRCDPISGHTALYWYRQSLGQGLEFLIYFQGNSAPDKSGLPSDRFSAERTGGSVSTLTIQRTQQEDSAVYLCASSISPGTATYEQYFGPGTRLTVT.

Only a few counts were recorded for this clonotype. The genes are TRBV24-1 and TRBJ2-1; 13 bases are a match to TRBD2. With 2 bases clipped from V and 0 bases from J, the junction kept 6 bases outside the gene matches. This CDR3 is built from 19 residues. Germline-derived CDR1 and CDR2 are KGHDR and SFDVKD. DNA for the CDR3: TGTGCCACCAGTGATTCTGGACTAGCGGGGGTGATCTCCTACAATGAGCAGTTCTTC. Its translation: CATSDSGLAGVISYNEQFF.

This clonotype appeared a few times. This rearrangement joins TRBV20-1 to TRBJ1-2, with D possibly being TRBD1 (6 bases). The CDR3 sequence is 12 residues long. The germline V gene has CDR1 DFQATT and CDR2 SNEGSKA (reference sequence). The V and J ends lost 5 bases and 8 bases respectively, with 15 bases between them. The CDR3: CSARRGREGYTF. The CDR3 nucleotides are TGCAGTGCTCGGAGGGGGAGAGAAGGCTACACCTTC.

Ten or more counts support this clonotype. Relative to the germline gene, one junction end is altered; a read error may explain this. The genes are TRBV12-3 or TRBV12-4 and TRBJ2-1; a possible D gene is TRBD2 (6 bases). CDR3 size: 13 residues. In nucleotides, the CDR3 is TGCGCCAGCAGCTTACGGGGAGGCAATGAGCAGTTCTTC. This codes for CASSLRGGNEQFF.

The gene calls are TRBV7-9 and TRBJ2-1; weak D call: TRBD2 (6 bases). The germline gives CDR1 SEHNR, CDR2 FQNEAQ (reference sequence). This CDR3 contains 17 residues. V was cut by 5 bases and J by 6 bases, with 23 bases left in between. The CDR3 here is CASSPEPGGSVSNEQFF. The DNA of the CDR3 is TGTGCCAGCAGCCCCGAACCTGGGGGGAGTGTTTCCAATGAGCAGTTCTTC.

This clonotype turned up a few times. The rearrangement joins TRBV10-3 to TRBJ2-5, with 9 bases that match TRBD1. From germline, CDR1 is ENHRY and CDR2 SYGVKD. The CDR3 runs to 15 residues. Trimming took 6 bases from V and 3 from J; bases not matched to a gene: 8. DNA of the CDR3: TGTGCCATCAGCCAGGGACAGGGTGACGAAGAGACCCAGTACTTC. Encoded protein: CAISQGQGDEETQYF.